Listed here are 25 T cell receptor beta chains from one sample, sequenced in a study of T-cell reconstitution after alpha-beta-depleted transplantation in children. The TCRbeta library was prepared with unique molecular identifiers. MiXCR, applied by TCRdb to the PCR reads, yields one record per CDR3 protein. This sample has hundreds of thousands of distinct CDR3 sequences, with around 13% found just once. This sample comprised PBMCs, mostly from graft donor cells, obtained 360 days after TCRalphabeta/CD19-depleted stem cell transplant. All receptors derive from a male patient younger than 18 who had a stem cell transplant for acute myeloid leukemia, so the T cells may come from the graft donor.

CDR3 DNA sequence: TGTGCCAGCAGCCAAGGACAGGGAGTAGAAGAGACCCAGTACTTC. Its protein product is CASSQGQGVEETQYF. This sequence joins TRBV4-2 and TRBJ2-5; 7 nucleotides agree with TRBD1. The CDR3 is 15 residues long. Unmatched junction bases numbered 5, after V lost 1 base and J lost 3 bases. The germline V gene encodes CDR1 LGHNA and CDR2 YNFKEQ.

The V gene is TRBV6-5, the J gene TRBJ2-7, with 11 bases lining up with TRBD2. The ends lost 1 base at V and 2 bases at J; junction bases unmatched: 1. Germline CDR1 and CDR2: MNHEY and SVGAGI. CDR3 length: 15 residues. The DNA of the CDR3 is TGTGCCAGCAGTTACTTGACTAGCGGGACCTACGAGCAGTACTTC. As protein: CASSYLTSGTYEQYF.

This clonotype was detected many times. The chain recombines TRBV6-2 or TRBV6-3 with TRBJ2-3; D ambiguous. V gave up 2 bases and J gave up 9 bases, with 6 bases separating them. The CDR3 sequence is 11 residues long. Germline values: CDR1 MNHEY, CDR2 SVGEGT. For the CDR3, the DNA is TGTGCCAGCAGTTACAAGTTGACGCAGTATTTT. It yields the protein CASSYKLTQYF.

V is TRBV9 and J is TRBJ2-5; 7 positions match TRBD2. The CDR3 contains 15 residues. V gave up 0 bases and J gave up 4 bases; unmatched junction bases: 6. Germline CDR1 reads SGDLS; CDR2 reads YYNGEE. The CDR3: CASSVGGTNPETQYF. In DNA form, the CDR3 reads TGTGCCAGCAGCGTAGGAGGGACTAACCCAGAGACCCAGTACTTC.

The CDR3: CASQAGTGPYEQYF. CDR3 in DNA: TGCGCCAGCCAAGCGGGGACAGGACCCTACGAGCAGTACTTC. This chain connects TRBV5-1 to TRBJ2-7; D perhaps matches TRBD1 (8 bases). The CDR3 is 14 amino acids. Deletions cut 7 bases from V and 2 bases from J, with 16 bases between. From germline, CDR1 is SGHRS and CDR2 YFSETQ.

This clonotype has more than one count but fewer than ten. This CDR3 reads CASSLGSPSGHYEQYF. CDR3 nucleotide sequence: TGTGCCAGCAGCTTAGGGTCGCCTAGCGGTCACTACGAGCAGTACTTC. The chain has TRBV7-9 and TRBJ2-7; TRBD2 agrees at 7 bases. V trimming: 1 base; J trimming: 3 bases; junction bases outside the gene matches: 9. This CDR3 is 16 amino acids long. Germline V gives CDR1 SEHNR, CDR2 FQNEAQ (reference sequence).

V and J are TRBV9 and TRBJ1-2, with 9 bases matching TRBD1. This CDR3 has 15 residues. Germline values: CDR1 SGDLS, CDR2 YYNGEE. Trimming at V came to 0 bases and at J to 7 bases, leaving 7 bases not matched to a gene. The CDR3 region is CASSVGHGTGFGYTF. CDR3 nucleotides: TGTGCCAGCAGCGTAGGCCACGGGACAGGGTTTGGCTACACCTTC. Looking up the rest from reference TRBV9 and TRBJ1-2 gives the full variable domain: DSGVTQTPKHLITATGQRVTLRCSPRSGDLSVYWYQQSLDQGLQFLIQYYNGEERAKGNILERFSAQQFPDLHSELNLSSLELGDSALYFCASSVGHGTGFGYTFGSGTRLTVV.

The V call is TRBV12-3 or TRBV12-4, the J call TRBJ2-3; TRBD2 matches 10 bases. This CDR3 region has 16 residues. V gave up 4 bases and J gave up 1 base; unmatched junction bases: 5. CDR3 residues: CASSSLGTSGTDTQYF. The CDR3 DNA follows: TGTGCCAGCAGTTCCCTCGGGACTAGCGGCACAGATACGCAGTATTTT.

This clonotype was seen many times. The CDR3 bases are TGCAGCGTTCCGGGAGGCGGTAACACAGATACGCAGTATTTT. Protein product: CSVPGGGNTDTQYF. This chain links TRBV29-1 with TRBJ2-3; 7 bases align to TRBD2. V lost 5 bases and J lost 2; bases outside the gene matches: 7. Germline-derived CDR1 and CDR2 are SQVTM and ANQGSEA. This CDR3 is built from 14 residues.

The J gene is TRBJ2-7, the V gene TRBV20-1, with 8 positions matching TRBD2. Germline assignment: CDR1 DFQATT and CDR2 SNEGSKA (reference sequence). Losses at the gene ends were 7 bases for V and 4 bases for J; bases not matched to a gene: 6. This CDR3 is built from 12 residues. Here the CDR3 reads CSGVREGYEQYF. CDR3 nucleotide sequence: TGCAGTGGTGTACGGGAGGGGTACGAGCAGTACTTC.

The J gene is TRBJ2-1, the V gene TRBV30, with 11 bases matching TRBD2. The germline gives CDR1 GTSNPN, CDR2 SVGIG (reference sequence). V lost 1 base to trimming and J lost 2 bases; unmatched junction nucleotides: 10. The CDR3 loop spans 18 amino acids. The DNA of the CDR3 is TGTGCCTGGAGTGGGCATAGCGGGAGGGCCGTCCCCTACAATGAGCAGTTCTTC. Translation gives CAWSGHSGRAVPYNEQFF.

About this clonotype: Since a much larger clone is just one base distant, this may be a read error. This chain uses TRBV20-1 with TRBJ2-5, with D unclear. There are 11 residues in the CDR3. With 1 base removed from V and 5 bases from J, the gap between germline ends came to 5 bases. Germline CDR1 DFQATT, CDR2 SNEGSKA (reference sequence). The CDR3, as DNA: TGCAGTGCTAGAGGTCGGGAGACCCAGTACTTC. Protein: CSARGRETQYF.

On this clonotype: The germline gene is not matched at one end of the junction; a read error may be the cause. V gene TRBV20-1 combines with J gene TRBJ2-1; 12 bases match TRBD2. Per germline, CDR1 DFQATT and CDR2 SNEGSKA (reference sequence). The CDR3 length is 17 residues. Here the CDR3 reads CCAEGLAGGSLIGEQFF. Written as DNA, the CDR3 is TGCTGTGCAGAAGGGCTAGCGGGAGGGTCCCTTATCGGTGAGCAGTTCTTC.

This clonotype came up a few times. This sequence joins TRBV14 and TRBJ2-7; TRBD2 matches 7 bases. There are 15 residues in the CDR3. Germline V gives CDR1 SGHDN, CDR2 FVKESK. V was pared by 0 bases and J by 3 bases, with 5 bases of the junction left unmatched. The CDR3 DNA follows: TGTGCCAGCAGCCAAGAACGACTAGCAGGCTACGAGCAGTACTTC. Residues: CASSQERLAGYEQYF.

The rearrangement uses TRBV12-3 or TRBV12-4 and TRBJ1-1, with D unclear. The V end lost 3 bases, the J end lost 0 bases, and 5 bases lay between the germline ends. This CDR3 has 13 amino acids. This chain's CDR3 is CASSFGMNTEAFF. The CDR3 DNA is TGTGCCAGCAGTTTTGGTATGAACACTGAAGCTTTCTTT.

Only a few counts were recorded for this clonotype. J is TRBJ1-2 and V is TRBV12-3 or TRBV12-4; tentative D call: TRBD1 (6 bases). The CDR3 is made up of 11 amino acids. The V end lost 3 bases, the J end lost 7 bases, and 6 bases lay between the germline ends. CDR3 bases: TGTGCCAGCAGTTTGACAGGTGGCTACACCTTC. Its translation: CASSLTGGYTF.

The CDR3 region is CSVEFWGGGGDEQFF. The CDR3 DNA reads as TGCAGCGTTGAGTTTTGGGGGGGCGGGGGCGATGAGCAGTTCTTC. The chain has TRBV29-1 and TRBJ2-1, with D perhaps matching TRBD2 (7 bases). This CDR3 is 15 amino acids long. Trimming pared 3 bases from V and 8 bases from J, leaving 20 bases between. CDR1 SQVTM and CDR2 ANQGSEA come from the germline V gene.

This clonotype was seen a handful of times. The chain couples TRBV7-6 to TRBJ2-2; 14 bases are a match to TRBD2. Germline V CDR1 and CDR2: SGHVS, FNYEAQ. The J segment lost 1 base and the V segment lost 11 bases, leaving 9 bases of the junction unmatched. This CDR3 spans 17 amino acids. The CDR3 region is CAVSTSGRDMNTGELFF. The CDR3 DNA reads TGTGCCGTCTCGACTAGCGGGAGGGATATGAACACCGGGGAGCTGTTTTTT.

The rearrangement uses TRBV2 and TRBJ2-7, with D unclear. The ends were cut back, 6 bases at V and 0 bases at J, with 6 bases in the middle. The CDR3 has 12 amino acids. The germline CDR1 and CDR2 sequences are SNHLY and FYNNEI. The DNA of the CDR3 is TGTGCCAGCAGGTGGGGCTCCTACGAGCAGTACTTC. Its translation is CASRWGSYEQYF.

CDR3 sequence (DNA): TGTGCCTGGACAGGGGGCGGTTTGGCCGAGCAGTACTTC. This codes for CAWTGGGLAEQYF. The chain recombines TRBV30 with TRBJ2-7; 8 bases line up with TRBD1. V was pared by 4 bases and J by 6 bases, with 8 bases of the junction left unmatched. The CDR3 runs to 13 residues. Looked up from germline, CDR1 is GTSNPN and CDR2 is SVGIG (reference sequence).

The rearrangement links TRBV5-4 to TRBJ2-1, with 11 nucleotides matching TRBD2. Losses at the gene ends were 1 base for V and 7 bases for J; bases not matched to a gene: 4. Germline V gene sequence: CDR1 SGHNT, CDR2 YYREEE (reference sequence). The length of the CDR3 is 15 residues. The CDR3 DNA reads TGTGCCAGCAGCTTGCGGACTAGCGGGTGGAATGAGCAGTTCTTC. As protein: CASSLRTSGWNEQFF.

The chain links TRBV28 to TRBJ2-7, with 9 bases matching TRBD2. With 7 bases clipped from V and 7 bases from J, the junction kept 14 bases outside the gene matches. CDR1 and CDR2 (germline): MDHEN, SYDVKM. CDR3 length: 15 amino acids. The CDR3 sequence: CASTLPVAGVGEQYF. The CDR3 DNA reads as TGTGCCAGCACCCTCCCAGTAGCGGGAGTGGGTGAGCAGTACTTC.

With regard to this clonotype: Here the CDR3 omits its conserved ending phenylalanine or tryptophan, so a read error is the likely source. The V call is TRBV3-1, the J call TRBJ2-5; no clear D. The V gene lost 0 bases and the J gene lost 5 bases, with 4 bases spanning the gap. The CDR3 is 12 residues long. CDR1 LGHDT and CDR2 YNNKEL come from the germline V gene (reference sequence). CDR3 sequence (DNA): TGTGCCAGCAGCCAAGATTCGGAGACCCAGTACTGC. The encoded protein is CASSQDSETQYC.

CDR3 nucleotide sequence: TGTGCCAGCAGATTTCGACAGAAACTGAACACTGAAGCTTTCTTT. Amino acids: CASRFRQKLNTEAFF. The gene calls are TRBV11-2 and TRBJ1-1; D might be TRBD1 (5 bases). V lost 6 bases and J 0 bases, leaving 14 bases between the germline ends. The germline V gene encodes CDR1 SGHAT and CDR2 FQNNGV. This CDR3 is 15 amino acids long.

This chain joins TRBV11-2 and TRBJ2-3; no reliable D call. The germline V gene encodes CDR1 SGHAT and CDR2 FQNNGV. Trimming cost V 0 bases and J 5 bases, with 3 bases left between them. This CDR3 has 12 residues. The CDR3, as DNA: TGTGCCAGCAGCTTAGACAAAGATACGCAGTATTTT. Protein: CASSLDKDTQYF.